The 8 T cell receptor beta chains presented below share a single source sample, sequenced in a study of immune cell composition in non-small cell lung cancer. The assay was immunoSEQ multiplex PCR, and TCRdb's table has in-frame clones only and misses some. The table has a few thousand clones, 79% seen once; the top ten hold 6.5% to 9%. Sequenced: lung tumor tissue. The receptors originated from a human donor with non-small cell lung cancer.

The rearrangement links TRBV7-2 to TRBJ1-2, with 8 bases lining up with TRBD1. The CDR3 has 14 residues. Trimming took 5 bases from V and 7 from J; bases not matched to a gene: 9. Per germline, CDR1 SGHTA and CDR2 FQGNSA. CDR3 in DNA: TGTGCCAGCAGCCCTCCGGGACAGGTTTTTGGCTACACCTTC. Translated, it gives CASSPPGQVFGYTF.

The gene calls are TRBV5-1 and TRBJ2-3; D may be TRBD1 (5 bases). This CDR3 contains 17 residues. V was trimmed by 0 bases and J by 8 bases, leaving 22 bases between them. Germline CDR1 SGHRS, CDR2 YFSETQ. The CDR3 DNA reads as TGCGCCAGCAGCTTGGAATCGCCAGGGTCCCCCGTTGGTACGCAGTATTTT. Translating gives CASSLESPGSPVGTQYF.

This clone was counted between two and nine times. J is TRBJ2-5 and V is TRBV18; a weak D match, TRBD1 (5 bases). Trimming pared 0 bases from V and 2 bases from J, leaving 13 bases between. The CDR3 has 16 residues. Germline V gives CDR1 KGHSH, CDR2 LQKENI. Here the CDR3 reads CASSPPSNRQQETQYF. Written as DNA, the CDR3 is TGTGCCAGCTCACCACCGTCCAACAGGCAACAAGAGACCCAGTACTTC.

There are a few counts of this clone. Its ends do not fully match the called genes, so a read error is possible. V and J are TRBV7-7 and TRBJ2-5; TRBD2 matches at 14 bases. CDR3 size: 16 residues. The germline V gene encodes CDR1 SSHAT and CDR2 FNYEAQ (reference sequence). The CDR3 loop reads CASSPGLAGGIVTQYF. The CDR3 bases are TGTGCTAGCAGCCCAGGACTAGCGGGGGGCATAGTGACCCAGTACTTC.

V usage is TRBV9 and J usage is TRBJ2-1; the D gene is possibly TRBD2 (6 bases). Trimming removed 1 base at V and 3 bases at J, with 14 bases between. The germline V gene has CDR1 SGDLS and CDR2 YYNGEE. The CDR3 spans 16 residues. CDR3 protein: CASSVSAGRIYNEQFF. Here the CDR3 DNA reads TGTGCCAGCAGCGTATCGGCGGGACGGATCTACAATGAGCAGTTCTTC.

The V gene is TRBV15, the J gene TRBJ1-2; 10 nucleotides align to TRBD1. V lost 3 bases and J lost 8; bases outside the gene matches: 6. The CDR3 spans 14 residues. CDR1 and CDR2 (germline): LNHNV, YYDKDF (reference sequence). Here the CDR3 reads CATSSRRTGGGYTF. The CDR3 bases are TGTGCCACCAGCAGCCGGAGGACAGGGGGAGGCTACACCTTC.

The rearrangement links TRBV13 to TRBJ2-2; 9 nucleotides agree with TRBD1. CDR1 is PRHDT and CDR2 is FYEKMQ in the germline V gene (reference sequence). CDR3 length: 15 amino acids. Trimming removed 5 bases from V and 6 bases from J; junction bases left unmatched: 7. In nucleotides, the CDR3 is TGTGCCAGCAGCACAGGGGGCAAGGGGGCCGGGGAGCTGTTTTTT. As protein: CASSTGGKGAGELFF.

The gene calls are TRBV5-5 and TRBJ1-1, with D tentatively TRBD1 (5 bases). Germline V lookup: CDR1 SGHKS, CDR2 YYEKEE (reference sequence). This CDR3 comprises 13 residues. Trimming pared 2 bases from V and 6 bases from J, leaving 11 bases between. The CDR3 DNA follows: TGTGCCAGCAGCTTTCAGGGTAATCCTGAAGCTTTCTTT. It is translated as CASSFQGNPEAFF. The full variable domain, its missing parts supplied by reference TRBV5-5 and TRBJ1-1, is DAGVTQSPTHLIKTRGQQVTLRCSPISGHKSVSWYQQVLGQGPQFIFQYYEKEERGRGNFPDRFSARQFPNYSSELNVNALLLGDSALYLCASSFQGNPEAFFGQGTRLTVV.